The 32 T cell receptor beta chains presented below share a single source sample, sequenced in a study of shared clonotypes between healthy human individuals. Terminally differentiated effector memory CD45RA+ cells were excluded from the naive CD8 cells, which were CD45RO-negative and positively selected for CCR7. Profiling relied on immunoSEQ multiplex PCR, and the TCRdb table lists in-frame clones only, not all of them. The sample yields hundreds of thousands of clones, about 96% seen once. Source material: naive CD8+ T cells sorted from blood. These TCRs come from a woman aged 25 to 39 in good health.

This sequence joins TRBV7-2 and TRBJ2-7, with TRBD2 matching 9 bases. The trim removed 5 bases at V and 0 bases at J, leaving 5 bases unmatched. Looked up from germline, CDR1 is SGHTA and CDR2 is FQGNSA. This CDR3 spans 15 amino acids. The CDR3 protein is CASSALAGSSYEQYF. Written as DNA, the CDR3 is TGTGCCAGCAGCGCCCTAGCGGGGAGCTCCTACGAGCAGTACTTC.

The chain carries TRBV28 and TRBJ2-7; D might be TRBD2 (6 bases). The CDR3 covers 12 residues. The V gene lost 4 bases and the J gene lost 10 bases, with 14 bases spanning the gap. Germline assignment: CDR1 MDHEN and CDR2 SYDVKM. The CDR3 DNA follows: TGTGCCAGCAGTTACGGGGCGGGGCCTCAGTACTTC. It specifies CASSYGAGPQYF.

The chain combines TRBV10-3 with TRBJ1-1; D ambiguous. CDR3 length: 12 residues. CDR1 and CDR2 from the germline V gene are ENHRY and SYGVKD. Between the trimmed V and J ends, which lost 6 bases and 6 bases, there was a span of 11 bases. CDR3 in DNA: TGTGCCATCAGGAACGAGAGGGCTGAAGCTTTCTTT. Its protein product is CAIRNERAEAFF.

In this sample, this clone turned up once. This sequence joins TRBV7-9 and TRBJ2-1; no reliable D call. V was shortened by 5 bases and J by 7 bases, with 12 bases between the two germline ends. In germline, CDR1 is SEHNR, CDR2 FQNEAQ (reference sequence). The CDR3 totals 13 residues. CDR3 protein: CASSGQRGNEQFF. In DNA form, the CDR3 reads TGTGCCAGCAGCGGCCAGCGAGGAAATGAGCAGTTCTTC.

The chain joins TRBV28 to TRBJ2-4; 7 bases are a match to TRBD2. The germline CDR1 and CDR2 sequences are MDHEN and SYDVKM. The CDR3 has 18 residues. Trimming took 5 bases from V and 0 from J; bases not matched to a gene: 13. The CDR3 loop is CASSELWGLAEAKNIQYF. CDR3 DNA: TGTGCCAGCAGTGAATTATGGGGCCTAGCGGAAGCCAAAAACATTCAGTACTTC.

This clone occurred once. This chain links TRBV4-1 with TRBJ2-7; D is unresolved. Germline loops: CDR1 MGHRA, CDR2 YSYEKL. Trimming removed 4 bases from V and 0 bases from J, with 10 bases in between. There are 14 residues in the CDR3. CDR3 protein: CASSLLLASYEQYF. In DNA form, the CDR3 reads TGCGCCAGCAGCCTGCTTTTGGCCTCCTACGAGCAGTACTTC.

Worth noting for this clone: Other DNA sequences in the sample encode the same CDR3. The CDR3 bases are TGTGCCAGCAGCTCCGGGGGGACTGAAGCTTTCTTT. The encoded protein is CASSSGGTEAFF. V usage is TRBV27 and J usage is TRBJ1-1; D is possibly TRBD1 (5 bases). Per germline, CDR1 MNHEY and CDR2 SMNVEV (reference sequence). The CDR3 has 12 amino acids. Trimming removed 6 bases at V and 5 bases at J, with 10 bases between.

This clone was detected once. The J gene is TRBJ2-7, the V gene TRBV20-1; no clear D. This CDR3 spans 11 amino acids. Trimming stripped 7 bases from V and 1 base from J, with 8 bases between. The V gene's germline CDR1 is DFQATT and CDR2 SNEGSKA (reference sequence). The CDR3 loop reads CSVSASYEQYF. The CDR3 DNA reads TGCAGTGTGTCAGCTTCCTACGAGCAGTACTTC.

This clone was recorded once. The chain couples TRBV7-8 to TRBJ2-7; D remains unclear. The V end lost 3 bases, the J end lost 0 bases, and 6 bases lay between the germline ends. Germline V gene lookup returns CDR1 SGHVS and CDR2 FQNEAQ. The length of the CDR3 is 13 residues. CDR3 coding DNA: TGTGCCAGCAGCTTTTGGGGCTCCTACGAGCAGTACTTC. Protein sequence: CASSFWGSYEQYF.

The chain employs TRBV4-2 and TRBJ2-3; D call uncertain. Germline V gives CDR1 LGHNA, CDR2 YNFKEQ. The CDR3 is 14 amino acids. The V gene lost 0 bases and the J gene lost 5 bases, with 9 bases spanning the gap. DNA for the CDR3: TGTGCCAGCAGCCAAGAATGGGGTGGAGATACGCAGTATTTT. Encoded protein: CASSQEWGGDTQYF.

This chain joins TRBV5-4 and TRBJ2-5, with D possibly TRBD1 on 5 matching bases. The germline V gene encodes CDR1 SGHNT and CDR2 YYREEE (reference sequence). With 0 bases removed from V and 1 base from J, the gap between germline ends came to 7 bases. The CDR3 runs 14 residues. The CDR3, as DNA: TGTGCCAGCAGCTTGGGAACAGGCCAAGAGACCCAGTACTTC. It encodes CASSLGTGQETQYF.

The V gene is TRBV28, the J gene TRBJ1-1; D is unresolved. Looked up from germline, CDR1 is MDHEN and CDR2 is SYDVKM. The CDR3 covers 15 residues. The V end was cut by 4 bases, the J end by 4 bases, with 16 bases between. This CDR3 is CASSSQVNRGTEAFF. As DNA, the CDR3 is TGTGCCAGCAGTTCCCAGGTTAACCGTGGCACTGAAGCTTTCTTT.

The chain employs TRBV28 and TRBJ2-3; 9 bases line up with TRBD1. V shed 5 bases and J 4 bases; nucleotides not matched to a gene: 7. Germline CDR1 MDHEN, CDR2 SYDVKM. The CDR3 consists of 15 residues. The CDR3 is CASSPLGDRADTQYF. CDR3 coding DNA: TGTGCCAGCAGTCCGCTCGGGGACAGGGCAGATACGCAGTATTTT. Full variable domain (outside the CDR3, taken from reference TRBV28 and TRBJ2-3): DVKVTQSSRYLVKRTGEKVFLECVQDMDHENMFWYRQDPGLGLRLIYFSYDVKMKEKGDIPEGYSVSREKKERFSLILESASTNQTSMYLCASSPLGDRADTQYFGPGTRLTVL.

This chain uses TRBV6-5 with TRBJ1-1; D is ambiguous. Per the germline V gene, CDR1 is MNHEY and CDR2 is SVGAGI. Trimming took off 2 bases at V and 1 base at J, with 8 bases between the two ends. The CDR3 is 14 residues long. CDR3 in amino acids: CASSYGRGNTEAFF. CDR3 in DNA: TGTGCCAGCAGTTACGGGCGGGGGAACACTGAAGCTTTCTTT.

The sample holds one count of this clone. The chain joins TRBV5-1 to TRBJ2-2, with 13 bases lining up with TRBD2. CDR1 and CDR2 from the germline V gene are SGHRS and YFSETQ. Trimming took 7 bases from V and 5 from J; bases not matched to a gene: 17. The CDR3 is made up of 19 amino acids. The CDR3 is CASQRQGETSGRSTGELFF. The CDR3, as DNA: TGCGCCAGCCAAAGACAGGGCGAGACTAGCGGGAGGTCAACCGGGGAGCTGTTTTTT.

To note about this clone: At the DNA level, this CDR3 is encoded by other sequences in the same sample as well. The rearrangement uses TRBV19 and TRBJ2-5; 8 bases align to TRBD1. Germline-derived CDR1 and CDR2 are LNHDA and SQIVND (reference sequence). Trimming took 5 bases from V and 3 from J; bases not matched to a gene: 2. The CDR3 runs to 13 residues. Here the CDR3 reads CASSPDREETQYF. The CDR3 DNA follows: TGTGCCAGTAGTCCGGACAGGGAAGAGACCCAGTACTTC.

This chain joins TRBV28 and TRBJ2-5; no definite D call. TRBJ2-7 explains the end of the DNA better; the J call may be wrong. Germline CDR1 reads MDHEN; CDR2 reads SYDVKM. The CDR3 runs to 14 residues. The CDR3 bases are TGTGCCAGCAGTGGGGTAGCTGACCTCTACGAGCAGTACTTC. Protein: CASSGVADLYEQYF.

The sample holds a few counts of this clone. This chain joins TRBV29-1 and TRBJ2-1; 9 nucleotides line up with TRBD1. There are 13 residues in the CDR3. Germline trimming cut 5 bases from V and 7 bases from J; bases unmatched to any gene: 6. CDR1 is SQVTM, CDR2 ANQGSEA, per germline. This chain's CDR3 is CSVTGTGFNEQFF. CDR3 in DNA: TGCAGCGTTACCGGGACAGGGTTTAATGAGCAGTTCTTC.

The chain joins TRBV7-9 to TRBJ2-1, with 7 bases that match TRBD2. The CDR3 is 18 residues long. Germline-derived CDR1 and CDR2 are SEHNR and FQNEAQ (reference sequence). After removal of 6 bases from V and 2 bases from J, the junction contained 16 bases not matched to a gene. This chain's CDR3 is CASRGTLAPGGTYNEQFF. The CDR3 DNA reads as TGTGCCAGCAGAGGGACTTTAGCCCCCGGGGGGACCTACAATGAGCAGTTCTTC.

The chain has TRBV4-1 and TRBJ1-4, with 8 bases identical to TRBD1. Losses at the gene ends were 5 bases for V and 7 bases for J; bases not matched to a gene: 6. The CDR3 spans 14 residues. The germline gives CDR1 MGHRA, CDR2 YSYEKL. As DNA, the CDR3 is TGCGCCAGCAGCTTCCGGGACAGGACTGAAAAACTGTTTTTT. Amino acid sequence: CASSFRDRTEKLFF.

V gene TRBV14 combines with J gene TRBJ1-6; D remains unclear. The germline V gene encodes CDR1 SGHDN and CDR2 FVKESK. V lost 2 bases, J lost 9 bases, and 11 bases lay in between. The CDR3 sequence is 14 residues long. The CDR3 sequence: CASSQRQIGSPLHF. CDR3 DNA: TGTGCCAGCAGCCAACGACAAATTGGTTCACCCCTCCACTTT.

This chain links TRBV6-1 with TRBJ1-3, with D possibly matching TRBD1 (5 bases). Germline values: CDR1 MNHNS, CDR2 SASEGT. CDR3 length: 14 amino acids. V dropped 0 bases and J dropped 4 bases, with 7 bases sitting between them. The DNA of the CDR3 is TGTGCCAGCAGTGAAGCGGGGCCCGGAAACACCATATATTTT. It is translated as CASSEAGPGNTIYF.

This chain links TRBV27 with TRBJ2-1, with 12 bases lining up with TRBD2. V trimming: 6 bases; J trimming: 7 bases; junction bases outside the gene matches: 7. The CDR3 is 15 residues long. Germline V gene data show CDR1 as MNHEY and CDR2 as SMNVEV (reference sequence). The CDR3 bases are TGTGCCAGCAGCCCCCCGGGACTAGCGGGTAATGAGCAGTTCTTC. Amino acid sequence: CASSPPGLAGNEQFF.

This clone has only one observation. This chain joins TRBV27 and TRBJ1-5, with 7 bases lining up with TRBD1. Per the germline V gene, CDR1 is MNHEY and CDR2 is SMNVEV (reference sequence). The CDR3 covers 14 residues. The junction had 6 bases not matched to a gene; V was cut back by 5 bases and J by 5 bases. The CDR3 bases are TGTGCCAGCAGTCCAGGGGGGGGTTATCAGCCCCAGCATTTT. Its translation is CASSPGGGYQPQHF.

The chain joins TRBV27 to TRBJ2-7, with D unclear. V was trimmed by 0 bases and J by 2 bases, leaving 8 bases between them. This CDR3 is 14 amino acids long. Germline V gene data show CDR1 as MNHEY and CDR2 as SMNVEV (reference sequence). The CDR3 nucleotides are TGTGCCAGCAGTTTATCCCGGCAAGCCTACGAGCAGTACTTC. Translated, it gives CASSLSRQAYEQYF.

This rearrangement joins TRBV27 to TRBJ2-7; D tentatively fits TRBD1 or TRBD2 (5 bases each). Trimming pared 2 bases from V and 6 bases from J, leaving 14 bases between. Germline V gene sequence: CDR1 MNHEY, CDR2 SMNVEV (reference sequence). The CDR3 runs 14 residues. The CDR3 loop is CASSLRDLRSEQYF. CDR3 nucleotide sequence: TGTGCCAGCAGTTTAAGGGACCTTAGGTCCGAGCAGTACTTC.

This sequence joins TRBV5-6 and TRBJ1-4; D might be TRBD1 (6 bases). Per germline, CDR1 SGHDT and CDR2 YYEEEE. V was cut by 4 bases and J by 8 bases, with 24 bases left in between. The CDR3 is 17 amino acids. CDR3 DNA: TGTGCCAGCAGCGTTGGGGTGGACAGTCCCTATGGAGAAAAACTGTTTTTT. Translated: CASSVGVDSPYGEKLFF.

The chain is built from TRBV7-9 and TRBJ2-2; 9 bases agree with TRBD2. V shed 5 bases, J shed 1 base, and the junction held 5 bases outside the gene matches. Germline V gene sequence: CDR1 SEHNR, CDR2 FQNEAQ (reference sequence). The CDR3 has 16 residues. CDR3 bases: TGTGCCAGCAGCCAGGTGCGGGAGGGGAACACCGGGGAGCTGTTTTTT. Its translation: CASSQVREGNTGELFF.

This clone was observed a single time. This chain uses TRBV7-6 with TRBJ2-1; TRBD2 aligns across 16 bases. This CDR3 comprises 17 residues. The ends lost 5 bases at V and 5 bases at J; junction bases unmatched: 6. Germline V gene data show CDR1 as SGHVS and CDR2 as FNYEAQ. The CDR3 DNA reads TGTGCCAGCAGCCGCAAGGGGACTAGCGGGAGGGACAATGAGCAGTTCTTC. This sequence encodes CASSRKGTSGRDNEQFF. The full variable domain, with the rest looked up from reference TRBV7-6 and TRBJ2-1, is GAGVSQSPRYKVTKRGQDVALRCDPISGHVSLYWYRQALGQGPEFLTYFNYEAQQDKSGLPNDRFSAERPEGSISTLTIQRTEQRDSAMYRCASSRKGTSGRDNEQFFGPGTRLTVL.

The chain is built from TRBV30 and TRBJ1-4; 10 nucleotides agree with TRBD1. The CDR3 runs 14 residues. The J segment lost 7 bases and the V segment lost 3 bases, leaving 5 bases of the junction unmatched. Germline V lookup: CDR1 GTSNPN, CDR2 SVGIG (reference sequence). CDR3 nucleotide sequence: TGTGCCTGGAGCCTAGGGACAGGGGCTGAAAAACTGTTTTTT. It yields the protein CAWSLGTGAEKLFF. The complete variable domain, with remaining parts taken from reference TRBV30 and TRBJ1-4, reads SQTIHQWPATLVQPVGSPLSLECTVEGTSNPNLYWYRQAAGRGLQLLFYSVGIGQISSEVPQNLSASRPQDRQFILSSKKLLLSDSGFYLCAWSLGTGAEKLFFGSGTQLSVL.

Here the CDR3 DNA reads TGTGCCAGCAGCTTAGGACAGGGGCTCGAGCAGTACTTC. Translating it yields CASSLGQGLEQYF. This rearrangement joins TRBV7-8 to TRBJ2-7; 8 positions match TRBD1. The CDR3 totals 13 residues. Germline CDR1 and CDR2: SGHVS and FQNEAQ. V trimming: 1 base; J trimming: 6 bases; junction bases outside the gene matches: 2.

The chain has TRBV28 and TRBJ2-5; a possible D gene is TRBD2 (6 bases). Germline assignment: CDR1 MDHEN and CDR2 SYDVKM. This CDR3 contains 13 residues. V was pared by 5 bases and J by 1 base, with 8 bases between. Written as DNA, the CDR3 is TGTGCCAGCAGTAGGAGGGCCCAAGAGACCCAGTACTTC. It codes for CASSRRAQETQYF.